These 29 T cell receptor beta chains were all obtained from the same sample, sequenced in a study of OX40 agonist ivuxolimab in advanced cancers. TCRdb's copy holds only in-frame clones and misses some; the assay was immunoSEQ multiplex PCR. This sample has around 15,000 clones, with 70% to 85% found just once. Here the sequenced sample was CD4+ or CD8+ T cells sorted from blood, taken in a trial of the OX40 agonist ivuxolimab. The receptor source for this set is an adult with an advanced solid tumor such as melanoma, head and neck, liver or kidney cancer.

V usage is TRBV15 and J usage is TRBJ2-1; 7 bases fit TRBD1. The junction had 5 bases not matched to a gene; V was cut back by 1 base and J by 5 bases. This CDR3 spans 15 amino acids. Per germline, CDR1 LNHNV and CDR2 YYDKDF (reference sequence). The CDR3 nucleotides are TGTGCCACCAGCAGAGGGACAGGTCTCAACAATGAGCAGTTCTTC. Its protein product is CATSRGTGLNNEQFF.

The rearrangement uses TRBV4-1 and TRBJ2-7; the match to TRBD2 covers 9 bases. V was clipped by 2 bases and J by 3 bases; unmatched bases: 5. This CDR3 has 15 residues. Germline lookup yields CDR1 MGHRA and CDR2 YSYEKL. CDR3: CASSQQAGGLYEQYF. For the CDR3, the DNA is TGCGCCAGCAGCCAACAAGCGGGAGGACTCTACGAGCAGTACTTC.

The chain recombines TRBV29-1 with TRBJ2-1; D remains unclear. This CDR3 has 13 amino acids. V was clipped by 6 bases and J by 6 bases, with 15 bases between them. Germline V gene sequence: CDR1 SQVTM, CDR2 ANQGSEA. CDR3 sequence (DNA): TGCAGCGTAGACCGTGCCTACGGCAATGAGCAGTTCTTC. Its protein is CSVDRAYGNEQFF.

The chain recombines TRBV15 with TRBJ2-7; a possible D gene is TRBD1 (6 bases). The V gene lost 4 bases and the J gene lost 0 bases, with 13 bases spanning the gap. Germline V gives CDR1 LNHNV, CDR2 YYDKDF (reference sequence). This CDR3 has 15 residues. The CDR3 spells CATSNRQANSYEQYF. CDR3 nucleotides: TGTGCCACCAGCAACCGACAGGCTAACTCCTACGAGCAGTACTTC.

This clone was detected once. The rearrangement joins TRBV6-6 to TRBJ1-1; D remains unclear. Trimming pared 5 bases from V and 4 bases from J, leaving 11 bases between. Germline CDR1 reads MNHNY; CDR2 reads SVGAGI (reference sequence). The CDR3 length is 13 residues. CDR3 DNA: TGTGCCAGCAGTCAGCACCATTTCACTGAAGCTTTCTTT. It codes for CASSQHHFTEAFF.

The V gene is TRBV6-1, the J gene TRBJ1-1; unclear D gene. The CDR3 spans 13 residues. V was shortened by 7 bases and J by 5 bases, with 14 bases between the two germline ends. Per germline, CDR1 MNHNS and CDR2 SASEGT. The chain's CDR3 is CASKGYGETEAFF. The DNA for the CDR3 is TGTGCCAGCAAGGGTTACGGGGAAACTGAAGCTTTCTTT.

The V gene is TRBV7-2, the J gene TRBJ1-1, with no clear D. The CDR3 runs 14 residues. V was pared by 5 bases and J by 4 bases, with 14 bases between. Looked up from germline, CDR1 is SGHTA and CDR2 is FQGNSA. The DNA for the CDR3 is TGTGCCAGCAGCCCCTATCGGGGAGTCACTGAAGCTTTCTTT. It encodes CASSPYRGVTEAFF. The full variable domain, rest sourced from reference TRBV7-2 and TRBJ1-1, is GAGVSQSPSNKVTEKGKDVELRCDPISGHTALYWYRQSLGQGLEFLIYFQGNSAPDKSGLPSDRFSAERTGGSVSTLTIQRTQQEDSAVYLCASSPYRGVTEAFFGQGTRLTVV.

The gene calls are TRBV5-1 and TRBJ2-1, with TRBD2 matching 7 bases. Per germline, CDR1 SGHRS and CDR2 YFSETQ. V trimming: 1 base; J trimming: 6 bases; junction bases outside the gene matches: 7. The CDR3 contains 15 residues. The CDR3: CASSLTSVSGNEQFF. The CDR3 DNA reads TGCGCCAGCAGCTTGACTAGCGTCTCGGGCAATGAGCAGTTCTTC.

This clone has more than one count but fewer than ten. The chain uses TRBV7-8 and TRBJ1-1, with D unresolved. Germline loops: CDR1 SGHVS, CDR2 FQNEAQ. V lost 0 bases and J lost 8, with 10 bases in between. The CDR3 consists of 13 residues. Written as DNA, the CDR3 is TGTGCCAGCAGCTTAGCGAGGGCAGTAGAAGCTTTCTTT. Translated: CASSLARAVEAFF.

V is TRBV29-1 and J is TRBJ2-5, with unresolved D. CDR3 length equals 16 residues. V lost 0 bases and J lost 7, with 21 bases in between. Germline-derived CDR1 and CDR2 are SQVTM and ANQGSEA. The CDR3 loop reads CSVEDHREPAPGTQYF. As DNA, the CDR3 is TGCAGCGTTGAAGATCACAGAGAACCCGCGCCGGGGACCCAGTACTTC.

The chain combines TRBV9 with TRBJ1-1, with 8 bases identical to TRBD1. CDR1 SGDLS and CDR2 YYNGEE come from the germline V gene. The CDR3 is 14 amino acids. The trim removed 3 bases at V and 7 bases at J, leaving 8 bases unmatched. CDR3 sequence: CASSGRTGIGEAFF. For the CDR3, the DNA is TGTGCCAGCAGCGGCCGGACAGGGATCGGTGAAGCTTTCTTT.

In this sample, this clone turned up a few times. J is TRBJ2-7 and V is TRBV6-1, with a tentative D call TRBD2 (6 bases). Per the germline V gene, CDR1 is MNHNS and CDR2 is SASEGT. CDR3 length: 15 residues. V lost 2 bases and J lost 2, with 13 bases in between. CDR3 amino acids: CASSERGLLAYEQYF. The CDR3 DNA sequence: TGTGCCAGCAGTGAACGAGGACTACTGGCCTACGAGCAGTACTTC.

The chain combines TRBV6-5 with TRBJ1-2; D perhaps matches TRBD1 (5 bases). The V end was cut by 6 bases, the J end by 2 bases, with 7 bases between. This CDR3 has 12 residues. Looked up from germline, CDR1 is MNHEY and CDR2 is SVGAGI. CDR3 loop: CASSQGNYGYTF. The DNA for the CDR3 is TGTGCCAGCAGCCAGGGAAACTATGGCTACACCTTC.

The gene calls are TRBV18 and TRBJ1-5; D remains unclear. Trimming pared 3 bases from V and 6 bases from J, leaving 12 bases between. The CDR3 totals 14 residues. CDR1 is KGHSH, CDR2 LQKENI, per germline. In nucleotides, the CDR3 is TGTGCCAGCTCACCTGATAGGGCGGGTCAGCCCCAGCATTTT. Encoded protein: CASSPDRAGQPQHF.

The chain carries TRBV28 and TRBJ1-2, with 10 bases fitting TRBD1. Germline lookup yields CDR1 MDHEN and CDR2 SYDVKM. This CDR3 comprises 16 residues. V was clipped by 5 bases and J by 6 bases; unmatched bases: 12. CDR3 nucleotides: TGTGCCAGCAGTCTCGGACAGGGGGTCCGTATTGATGGCTACACCTTC. It translates to CASSLGQGVRIDGYTF.

The V and J genes are TRBV7-9 and TRBJ2-3; unclear D gene. Looked up from germline, CDR1 is SEHNR and CDR2 is FQNEAQ (reference sequence). The CDR3 runs 14 residues. V lost 1 base and J 2 bases, leaving 7 bases between the germline ends. CDR3: CASSLDSTTDTQYF. The CDR3 coding sequence is TGTGCCAGCAGCTTAGACTCGACCACAGATACGCAGTATTTT.

This clone is a singleton in its sample. The genes are TRBV7-2 and TRBJ2-2; 9 bases are a match to TRBD2. V shed 2 bases and J 4 bases; nucleotides not matched to a gene: 14. The germline V gene encodes CDR1 SGHTA and CDR2 FQGNSA. The CDR3 consists of 19 residues. The CDR3 reads CASSLKSSGTLSRTGELFF. CDR3 coding DNA: TGTGCCAGCAGCTTAAAATCTAGCGGGACCCTGAGCCGCACCGGGGAGCTGTTTTTT.

This clone occurred a few times. The V and J genes are TRBV21-1 and TRBJ2-7; the table assigns TRBD1, which was not confirmed against the DNA. TRBV21-1 is flagged as a pseudogene. This CDR3 region has 14 residues. The CDR3 DNA is TGTGCCAGCAGCGTAGGACAGGCGAGTTACGAGCAGTACTTC. Translated: CASSVGQASYEQYF.

There are a few counts of this clone. The V and J genes are TRBV6-5 and TRBJ2-1; D ambiguous. The germline V gene encodes CDR1 MNHEY and CDR2 SVGAGI. The CDR3 is 12 amino acids. V was shortened by 7 bases and J by 6 bases, with 10 bases between the two germline ends. The chain's CDR3 is CASTLSTNEQFF. The CDR3 DNA is TGTGCCAGCACCCTTTCCACCAATGAGCAGTTCTTC.

This chain links TRBV19 with TRBJ2-2; D remains ambiguous. The CDR3 length is 15 residues. Trimming took 6 bases from V and 5 from J, leaving 16 bases between them. Looked up from germline, CDR1 is LNHDA and CDR2 is SQIVND (reference sequence). Here the CDR3 DNA reads TGTGCCAGTAGAAGTATTCCCGCTGGGACCGGGGAGCTGTTTTTT. It is translated as CASRSIPAGTGELFF.

The chain combines TRBV19 with TRBJ2-1, with a tentative D call TRBD2 (5 bases). V was trimmed by 0 bases and J by 7 bases, leaving 13 bases between them. This CDR3 has 15 residues. Germline CDR1 reads LNHDA; CDR2 reads SQIVND (reference sequence). CDR3 in DNA: TGTGCCAGTAGTATAGAGGACTTTGAATTGAATGAGCAGTTCTTC. Residues: CASSIEDFELNEQFF.

V usage is TRBV7-4 and J usage is TRBJ2-1; 14 positions match TRBD2. Germline V lookup: CDR1 SGHVT, CDR2 SQSDAQ. The CDR3 totals 16 residues. The V and J ends lost 4 bases and 6 bases, in that order; junction bases with no gene match: 5. The CDR3 loop is CASSSPGLAGVNEQFF. CDR3 DNA: TGTGCCAGCAGCTCCCCGGGACTAGCGGGAGTCAATGAGCAGTTCTTC. Together with reference TRBV7-4 and TRBJ2-1, the CDR3 gives the full variable domain: GAGVSQSPRYKVAKRGRDVALRCDSISGHVTLYWYRQTLGQGSEVLTYSQSDAQRDKSGRPSGRFSAERPERSVSTLKIQRTEQGDSAVYLCASSSPGLAGVNEQFFGPGTRLTVL.

The chain joins TRBV15 to TRBJ2-5; 11 bases match TRBD1. The CDR3 totals 16 residues. CDR1 is LNHNV and CDR2 is YYDKDF in the germline V gene (reference sequence). V lost 5 bases, J lost 4 bases, and 9 bases stayed unmatched. For the CDR3, the DNA is TGTGCCACCAGCGCCTTCACCGGGACAGGGGGAGAGACCCAGTACTTC. It translates to CATSAFTGTGGETQYF.

V and J are TRBV28 and TRBJ2-5, with TRBD1 matching over 9 bases. CDR3 size: 15 residues. Germline V gene lookup returns CDR1 MDHEN and CDR2 SYDVKM. V dropped 8 bases and J dropped 4; count of bases not matched to a gene: 11. The CDR3 region has the DNA TGTGCCAGCGCGCGGCCACAGGGGGCATCAGAGACCCAGTACTTC. It encodes CASARPQGASETQYF.

V and J are TRBV29-1 and TRBJ2-1; possible D gene TRBD2, 5 bases. CDR1 and CDR2 (germline): SQVTM, ANQGSEA. This CDR3 region has 15 residues. The germline V and J ends were trimmed by 0 bases and 0 bases, with 9 bases remaining between them. The CDR3 DNA sequence: TGCAGCGTTGAAGAATCTGGGAGCTCCTACAATGAGCAGTTCTTC. Protein: CSVEESGSSYNEQFF.

The chain has TRBV27 and TRBJ2-3; no firm D call. CDR3 length: 14 residues. Trimming removed 4 bases from V and 6 bases from J, with 14 bases in between. The germline V gene encodes CDR1 MNHEY and CDR2 SMNVEV (reference sequence). The CDR3 here is CASSSIDTRDTQYF. The CDR3 nucleotides are TGTGCCAGCAGTTCAATTGACACACGGGATACGCAGTATTTT.

The rearrangement joins TRBV13 to TRBJ2-7; the match to TRBD2 covers 7 bases. CDR3 length equals 14 residues. With 5 bases clipped from V and 3 bases from J, the junction kept 7 bases outside the gene matches. CDR1 PRHDT and CDR2 FYEKMQ come from the germline V gene (reference sequence). CDR3 loop: CASSRGGRGYEQYF. The CDR3 DNA is TGTGCCAGCAGCCGTGGGGGGAGGGGCTACGAGCAGTACTTC. Combining the CDR3 with reference TRBV13 and TRBJ2-7 gives the whole variable domain AAGVIQSPRHLIKEKRETATLKCYPIPRHDTVYWYQQGPGQDPQFLISFYEKMQSDKGSIPDRFSAQQFSDYHSELNMSSLELGDSALYFCASSRGGRGYEQYFGPGTRLTVT.

The gene calls are TRBV19 and TRBJ2-5; no clear D gene. V shed 4 bases and J shed 1 base, with 7 bases lying between them. Germline assignment: CDR1 LNHDA and CDR2 SQIVND (reference sequence). The CDR3 length is 13 residues. The CDR3 protein is CASSTQFQETQYF. CDR3 nucleotide sequence: TGTGCCAGTAGTACACAGTTCCAAGAGACCCAGTACTTC.

By share, this clone ranks as medium-sized. V and J are TRBV7-9 and TRBJ1-1; TRBD1 matches at 8 bases. Trimming at V came to 4 bases and at J to 0 bases, leaving 4 bases not matched to a gene. CDR1 is SEHNR and CDR2 is FQNEAQ in the germline V gene (reference sequence). CDR3 length: 15 residues. The CDR3 is CASSWDRTLNTEAFF. CDR3 DNA sequence: TGTGCCAGCAGCTGGGACAGGACCCTGAACACTGAAGCTTTCTTT.